This entry concerns a single TCR beta chain. The antigen is not known. The assay was immunoSEQ multiplex PCR, and TCRdb's table has in-frame clones only and misses some. The sample lists roughly 2.4 million clones; roughly 95% were seen once. The data stem from a study of shared clonotypes between healthy human individuals. In the study overall: Sampling drew on donors who were a couple of women and a few men aged 18 to 49. There were three CD4 naive, three CD4 memory, two CD8 naive and one CD8 memory plates per donor. Findings of the study overall: Among donors, clonotype sharing was expected to be affected by sequencing depth. Naive CD4 clonotypes overlapped across several donors at approximately 5%.

Sequencing was performed on naive CD4+ T cells sorted from blood. Subset in this sample: CD45RA+ positively selected. This TCR was recovered from a man aged 18 to 30 in good health.

The CDR3 DNA is TGTGCCAGCAGCCAAGATCGGGGATGGACAGTGAACACTGAAGCTTTCTTT. It is translated as CASSQDRGWTVNTEAFF. This rearrangement joins TRBV4-2 to TRBJ1-1, with D perhaps matching TRBD1 (6 bases). This CDR3 is 17 amino acids long. Germline CDR1 and CDR2: LGHNA and YNFKEQ. Trimming stripped 0 bases from V and 0 bases from J, with 14 bases between.